This T cell receptor (beta chain) was recorded in a study of blood T cell repertoires in COVID-19. Whole-study context: Whether acute or convalescent, the COVID-19 samples came from the United States, Italy and Spain. From T cells, B-cell-depleted T cells, or PBMCs came the material, which was cDNA or gDNA.

This CDR3 has 15 residues. Germline V gene data show CDR1 as MNHEY and CDR2 as SMNVEV (reference sequence). Trimming removed 3 bases at V and 2 bases at J, with 11 bases between. In the original analysis: Amplified reference gene primers provided the basis for estimating nucleated cell counts. The method was immunoSEQ multiplex PCR; TCRdb's version includes in-frame clones alone and lacks a portion of them. V and J calls and clone size follow that table, whereas D and trimming were derived from the DNA. The data contain about 140,000 clones, about three quarters of them seen just once; the ten biggest clones take up 4.5%.

The chain has TRBV27 and TRBJ1-3; tentatively, D is TRBD1 (6 bases). The sample taken for sequencing was peripheral blood. This clonotype was sampled from a woman older than 75 with active or convalescent COVID-19. The CDR3 loop reads CASSLAGVTGNTIYF. CDR3 DNA: TGTGCCAGCAGTTTGGCAGGGGTGACTGGAAACACCATATATTTT.